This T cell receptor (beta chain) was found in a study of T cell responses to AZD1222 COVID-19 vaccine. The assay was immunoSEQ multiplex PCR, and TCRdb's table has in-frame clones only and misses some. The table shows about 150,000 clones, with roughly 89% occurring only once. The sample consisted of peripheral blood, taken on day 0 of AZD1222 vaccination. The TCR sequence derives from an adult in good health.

The CDR3 region is CASSQTGWSYGYTF. CDR3 bases: TGTGCCAGCAGTCAGACAGGCTGGAGCTATGGCTACACCTTC. The rearrangement uses TRBV2 and TRBJ1-2; D possibly corresponds to TRBD1 (6 bases). The ends were cut back, 5 bases at V and 4 bases at J, with 14 bases in the middle. Per germline, CDR1 SNHLY and CDR2 FYNNEI. This CDR3 has 14 residues.